The 10 T cell receptor beta chains reported below all come from one sample, sequenced in a study of CD8+ T cells in alopecia areata. Treatment meaning: oral pan-JAK inhibitor, 5-10 mg twice daily. The authors extracted RNA and reverse transcribed it into cDNA as the sequencing template. Assay used: immunoSEQ multiplex PCR; TCRdb lists only in-frame clones, some missing. This sample has fewer than 250,000 clones, with just under 65% found just once. The sample here was CD4+ T cells sorted from blood, taken around week 49, from a patient treated with tofacitinib. The receptor source for this set is a human donor with alopecia areata.

The chain has TRBV30 and TRBJ1-6, with a weak D call TRBD1 (5 bases). The V end lost 7 bases, the J end lost 6 bases, and 13 bases lay between the germline ends. This CDR3 has 13 amino acids. Looked up from germline, CDR1 is GTSNPN and CDR2 is SVGIG (reference sequence). CDR3 residues: CASQVGANSPLHF. The DNA of the CDR3 is TGTGCCTCCCAGGTAGGGGCTAATTCACCCCTCCACTTT. Full variable domain (outside the CDR3, taken from reference TRBV30 and TRBJ1-6): SQTIHQWPATLVQPVGSPLSLECTVEGTSNPNLYWYRQAAGRGLQLLFYSVGIGQISSEVPQNLSASRPQDRQFILSSKKLLLSDSGFYLCASQVGANSPLHFGNGTRLTVT.

The chain employs TRBV29-1 and TRBJ1-5; 7 bases fit TRBD1. V lost 6 bases, J lost 1 base, and 6 bases stayed unmatched. The CDR3 is 14 residues long. Looked up from germline, CDR1 is SQVTM and CDR2 is ANQGSEA. The CDR3 here is CSVVTGVSNQPQHF. The CDR3 coding sequence is TGCAGCGTAGTAACAGGGGTCAGCAATCAGCCCCAGCATTTT.

This chain connects TRBV5-1 to TRBJ1-1; 12 bases align to TRBD1. This CDR3 is built from 15 residues. With V trimmed by 0 bases and J by 5 bases, 2 bases remained unmatched. CDR1 SGHRS and CDR2 YFSETQ come from the germline V gene. The chain's CDR3 is CASSLEGQGATEAFF. CDR3 nucleotide sequence: TGCGCCAGCAGCTTGGAGGGACAGGGGGCGACTGAAGCTTTCTTT.

This sequence joins TRBV29-1 and TRBJ2-5; D not resolved. This CDR3 region has 12 residues. V was trimmed by 4 bases and J by 2 bases, leaving 8 bases between them. Germline assignment: CDR1 SQVTM and CDR2 ANQGSEA. The CDR3 is CSVVGLQETQYF. CDR3 nucleotides: TGCAGCGTTGTGGGCCTTCAAGAGACCCAGTACTTC.

V usage is TRBV7-7 and J usage is TRBJ2-5; D is unresolved. V was pared by 2 bases and J by 2 bases, with 6 bases between. The CDR3 runs 13 residues. Looked up from germline, CDR1 is SSHAT and CDR2 is FNYEAQ (reference sequence). CDR3 sequence reads: CASSLSRQETQYF. For the CDR3, the DNA is TGTGCCAGCAGCTTATCCAGACAAGAGACCCAGTACTTC.

The rearrangement joins TRBV5-1 to TRBJ2-2; tentatively, D is TRBD2 (6 bases). Germline V CDR1 and CDR2: SGHRS, YFSETQ. This CDR3 comprises 14 residues. Trimming took off 5 bases at V and 5 bases at J, with 13 bases between the two ends. CDR3 in DNA: TGCGCCAGCAGAACGGGAGCCAGGACCGGGGAGCTGTTTTTT. This translates into CASRTGARTGELFF.

The chain carries TRBV4-3 and TRBJ2-1; tentatively, D is TRBD1 (6 bases). The CDR3 has 16 amino acids. Per germline, CDR1 LGHNA and CDR2 YSLEER. V dropped 4 bases and J dropped 9 bases, with 22 bases sitting between them. Written as DNA, the CDR3 is TGCGCCAGCAGCCCCTCCGGGACACACGTAGTGGGTGAGCAGTTCTTC. It is translated as CASSPSGTHVVGEQFF.

This clone was found a few times. The chain uses TRBV11-2 and TRBJ2-4; TRBD1 matches 7 bases. CDR1 and CDR2 (germline): SGHAT, FQNNGV. CDR3 length: 14 residues. The ends lost 6 bases at V and 6 bases at J; junction bases unmatched: 8. CDR3 in DNA: TGTGCCAGCAGACAGGGGCTCTTTACAAACATTCAGTACTTC. Translation gives CASRQGLFTNIQYF.

The chain has TRBV4-3 and TRBJ1-2; D not resolved. V shed 4 bases and J shed 0 bases, with 15 bases lying between them. Germline V gives CDR1 LGHNA, CDR2 YSLEER. CDR3 length: 16 residues. The CDR3 coding sequence is TGCGCCAGCAGCCCCGGATCGTTGTCAACTAACTATGGCTACACCTTC. It translates to CASSPGSLSTNYGYTF.

This clone was detected only once. V is TRBV5-4 and J is TRBJ2-7; unclear D gene. V was clipped by 2 bases and J by 5 bases, with 11 bases between them. The CDR3 totals 13 residues. Germline assignment: CDR1 SGHNT and CDR2 YYREEE (reference sequence). CDR3 sequence (DNA): TGTGCCAGCAGCTTTAGCCACGCGAACGAGCAGTACTTC. As protein: CASSFSHANEQYF. Complete variable domain (other parts from reference TRBV5-4 and TRBJ2-7): ETGVTQSPTHLIKTRGQQVTLRCSSQSGHNTVSWYQQALGQGPQFIFQYYREEENGRGNFPPRFSGLQFPNYSSELNVNALELDDSALYLCASSFSHANEQYFGPGTRLTVT.